Reported below is one T cell receptor (beta chain). This specimen comes from a study of blood T cell repertoires in COVID-19. Background on the study: T cells, B-cell-depleted T cells, or PBMCs provided the cDNA or gDNA that served as material.

How the authors handled the data: It was from reference gene primer amplification that nucleated cell counts were estimated. Generated by immunoSEQ multiplex PCR, the TCRdb table keeps only in-frame clones and is missing some. The V and J calls and clone size are taken from that table; D and trimming were inferred from the DNA. The table has roughly 150,000 clones, around 91% seen once. The receptor was derived from a woman aged 40 to 50 with acute or convalescent COVID-19. Source material: peripheral blood.

The CDR3 here is CASSLAAGLSTEAFF. CDR3 sequence (DNA): TGTGCCAGCAGCTTAGCTGCGGGTTTGAGCACTGAAGCTTTCTTT. The V and J genes are TRBV7-2 and TRBJ1-1; the D is unclear. Trimming took off 0 bases at V and 4 bases at J, with 12 bases between the two ends. CDR3 length equals 15 residues. Germline V lookup: CDR1 SGHTA, CDR2 FQGNSA.